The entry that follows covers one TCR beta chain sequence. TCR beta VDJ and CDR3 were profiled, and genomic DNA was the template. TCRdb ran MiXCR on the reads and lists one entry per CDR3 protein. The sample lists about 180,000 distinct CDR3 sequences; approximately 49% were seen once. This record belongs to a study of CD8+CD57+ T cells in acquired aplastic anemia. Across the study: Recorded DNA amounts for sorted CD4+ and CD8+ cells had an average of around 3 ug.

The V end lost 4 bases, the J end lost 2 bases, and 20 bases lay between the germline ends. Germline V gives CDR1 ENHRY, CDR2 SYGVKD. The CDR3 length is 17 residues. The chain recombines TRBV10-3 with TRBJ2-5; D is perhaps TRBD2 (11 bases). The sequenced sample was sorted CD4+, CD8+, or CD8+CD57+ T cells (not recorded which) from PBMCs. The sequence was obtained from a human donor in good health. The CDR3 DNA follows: TGTGCCATCAGTGGACTAGCGGGGACAGGGGAACAAGAGACCCAGTACTTC. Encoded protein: CAISGLAGTGEQETQYF.